This TCR beta chain was identified during a study of glioma-infiltrating T cells. V was clipped by 6 bases and J by 2 bases, with 17 bases between them. The CDR3 has 17 residues. The germline V gene encodes CDR1 SGHAT and CDR2 FQNNGV. The iRepertoire nested amplicon-rescue multiplex PCR amplified TCR alpha and beta CDR3s from RNA. MiXCR, applied by TCRdb to the multiplex PCR reads, yields one record per CDR3 protein. The sample includes approximately 110,000 distinct CDR3 sequences, approximately 26% of them seen just once. Sequenced input: glioma tissue, nonneoplastic brain tissue, or PBMCs (not recorded which). The genes are TRBV11-2 and TRBJ1-6; possible D gene TRBD1, 6 bases. The TCR originated in a human donor with low-grade glioma or glioblastoma, undergoing nonglioma brain surgery, or in good health (not recorded which). The CDR3 DNA follows: TGTGCCAGCAGAGATTGGGGGGGGGCAGCCTATAATTCACCCCTCCACTTT. It translates to CASRDWGGAAYNSPLHF.